The clone carrying this T cell receptor (beta chain) has a count of ten or more. Its antigen is undetermined. The data stem from a study of T cell repertoires in cytomegalovirus infection. For the study at large: Through public TCR beta signatures, both CMV infection and matching HLA type were indicated. Findings of the study overall: Cumulative frequency of public TCR beta families picked out carriers of CMV plus the relevant HLA. CMV-specific TCR beta clonotypes restricted by HLA-C dominated the ex vivo response.

Germline V gene sequence: CDR1 SGHTA, CDR2 FQGNSA. This CDR3 spans 13 amino acids. V gave up 4 bases and J gave up 10 bases, with 15 bases separating them. From the reads, TCRdb called clonotypes with MiXCR, one entry per CDR3 protein. The sample shows about 240,000 distinct CDR3 sequences, under 8.5% of them seen only once. This sequence joins TRBV7-2 and TRBJ2-3; D ambiguous. The TCR originated in a human donor in good health (CMV status not recorded). Some clones in this sample may be carry-over from other donors' samples. Specimen: PBMCs. In nucleotides, the CDR3 is TGTGCCAGCAGCTCCCAGGAGCATAGAGCGCAGTATTTT. Encoded protein: CASSSQEHRAQYF.